This TCR beta chain came from a study of blood T cell repertoires in COVID-19. Trimming took 4 bases from V and 0 from J, leaving 16 bases between them. CDR1 is SGHAT, CDR2 FQNNGV, per germline. The CDR3 is 17 residues long. Sequencing used immunoSEQ multiplex PCR; TCRdb keeps in-frame clones, though not all of them. The sample comprises about 210,000 clones, 80% to 85% of which are singletons, and more than 8.5% rests with the top ten. The source is a woman aged 45-65 years with acute COVID-19. The specimen was PBMCs or T cells enriched from blood (not recorded which). V gene TRBV11-2 combines with J gene TRBJ2-1, with D uncertain. CDR3: CASSSQTRSLSYNEQFF. The CDR3 nucleotides are TGTGCCAGCAGCTCACAAACCAGGTCCCTCTCCTACAATGAGCAGTTCTTC.